This T cell receptor (beta chain) was recovered during a study of blood T cell repertoires in COVID-19. Study summary: The United States, Italy and Spain were the sources of the acute and convalescent COVID-19 samples. The cDNA or gDNA used as material had been derived from T cells, B-cell-depleted T cells, or PBMCs.

Recovery among Cohort 3 donors was established by two negative PCRs, clearance, or symptom resolution. The assay was immunoSEQ multiplex PCR, and TCRdb's table has in-frame clones only and misses some. The sample lists under 450,000 clones; around 87% were seen once. The specimen was PBMCs or T cells enriched from blood (not recorded which). The sequence derives from a man aged 25 to 45 who had recovered from COVID-19.

The CDR3 sequence is CASSLDTGTETQYF. In DNA, the CDR3 is TGTGCCAGCAGCTTAGATACAGGGACAGAGACCCAGTACTTC. V and J are TRBV7-9 and TRBJ2-5; possibly TRBD1 for D (6 bases). Germline-derived CDR1 and CDR2 are SEHNR and FQNEAQ (reference sequence). This CDR3 region has 14 residues. Trimming shortened V by 1 base and J by 4 bases, and 10 bases separated the two germline ends.